Each of the 5 T cell receptor beta chains below was sequenced from the same sample in a study of T cell clonality in common variable immunodeficiency. Whole-study findings and limits: Fewer deletions and N-nucleotide insertions were reportedly seen in common variable immunodeficiency TCR beta sequences.

Their recognized antigens are unknown. The table came from immunoSEQ multiplex PCR; TCRdb's copy has only in-frame clones and leaves some out. There are about 5,300 clones in the sample, none observed a single time. Material: peripheral blood mononuclear cells. All receptors come from a human donor with common variable immunodeficiency.

The table lists this clone with a few counts. The read stops 3 residues short of the end of the CDR3; the missing end is completed from the germline J gene. The V and J genes are TRBV19 and TRBJ1-5, with D maybe TRBD1 (6 bases). The length of the CDR3 is 13 residues. CDR1 is LNHDA, CDR2 SQIVND, per germline (reference sequence). Trimming took 4 bases from V and 4 from J, leaving 8 bases between them. The CDR3 region is CASSSQGNQPQHF. CDR3 bases read: TGTGCCAGTAGTAGCCAGGGGAATCAGCCC.

In regard to this clone: The CDR3 end falls 3 residues outside the read, so it is completed with the germline J gene. V usage is TRBV19 and J usage is TRBJ2-7, with a weak D call TRBD2 (5 bases). This CDR3 is built from 14 residues. V lost 5 bases, J lost 0 bases, and 11 bases lay in between. Germline V gene lookup returns CDR1 LNHDA and CDR2 SQIVND (reference sequence). The CDR3 loop is CASSPTRFSYEQYF. The part of the CDR3 DNA that was read is TGTGCCAGTAGTCCCACTAGATTCTCCTACGAG.

This clone was detected a few times. The read ends 3 residues before the CDR3 terminus; that terminus is restored from the germline J gene. The chain employs TRBV20-1 and TRBJ2-1, with 11 bases matching TRBD2. Trimming removed 5 bases from V and 5 bases from J; junction bases left unmatched: 11. This CDR3 has 16 amino acids. From germline, CDR1 is DFQATT and CDR2 SNEGSKA (reference sequence). The CDR3 reads CSAEPPTSGNHNEQFF. Partial CDR3 DNA: TGCAGTGCTGAACCGCCGACTAGCGGGAACCACAATGAG.

This clone has a count of ten or more. The read ends 3 residues before the CDR3 terminus; that terminus is restored from the germline J gene. The chain recombines TRBV12-3 or TRBV12-4 with TRBJ2-3, with 10 nucleotides matching TRBD2. The CDR3 contains 15 residues. The junction had 6 bases not matched to a gene; V was cut back by 6 bases and J by 3 bases. The sequenced part of the CDR3 DNA is TGTGCCAGCAGCCCCAGCGGGGGGGAGACAGATACG. Its protein product is CASSPSGGETDT. In full, the CDR3 reads CASSPSGGETDTQYF.

This clone was detected a few times. The read finishes 3 residues shy of the CDR3 end, and the germline J gene is used to complete it. The chain is built from TRBV6-2 or TRBV6-3 and TRBJ2-1; D not resolved. Germline V lookup: CDR1 MNHEY, CDR2 SVGEGT. The V and J ends lost 4 bases and 6 bases respectively, with 4 bases between them. The CDR3 spans 11 residues. CDR3 region: CASSFFNEQFF. The sequenced part of the CDR3 DNA is TGTGCCAGCAGTTTCTTCAATGAG.